The 10 T cell receptor beta chains listed next were all sequenced from one sample in a study of breast tumors, draining lymph nodes, adjacent tissues. Samples came from axillary lymph nodes draining the breast cancer. TCRdb re-called the multiplex PCR reads with MiXCR, one entry per CDR3 protein. The sample lists 190,000 or so distinct CDR3 sequences, roughly 31% occurring once. Sequenced sample: axillary lymph node tissue. The receptors stem from a female donor with breast cancer. Some clones in this sample may be carry-over from other donors' samples.

This clonotype was counted only a few times. This chain links TRBV5-1 with TRBJ1-1, with D uncertain. Germline assignment: CDR1 SGHRS and CDR2 YFSETQ. V lost 7 bases to trimming and J lost 1 base, with 11 bases between them. CDR3 size: 13 residues. CDR3 in amino acids: CASAAAGNTEAFF. CDR3 in DNA: TGCGCCAGCGCGGCCGCCGGGAACACTGAAGCTTTCTTT.

The chain joins TRBV19 to TRBJ1-1, with no clear D. CDR3 length: 15 amino acids. The germline CDR1 and CDR2 sequences are LNHDA and SQIVND (reference sequence). The V gene lost 1 base and the J gene lost 1 base, with 10 bases spanning the gap. Here the CDR3 DNA reads TGTGCCAGTAGTATAGTGGGGTACGGGAACACTGAAGCTTTCTTT. This encodes CASSIVGYGNTEAFF.

This clonotype has more than one count but fewer than ten. This could be a read error, since a much larger clone is one nucleotide away. The rearrangement uses TRBV11-1 and TRBJ2-7; D is unclear. Germline lookup yields CDR1 SGHAT and CDR2 FQDESV (reference sequence). The CDR3 is 12 amino acids. The CDR3 nucleotides read TGTGCCAGCAGCTTAGGCAAGTACGCGCAGTACTTC. Translation: CASSLGKYAQYF.

J is TRBJ1-2 and V is TRBV9, with 7 bases matching TRBD1. With 6 bases clipped from V and 6 bases from J, the junction kept 5 bases outside the gene matches. The CDR3 contains 12 residues. Per germline, CDR1 SGDLS and CDR2 YYNGEE. CDR3 nucleotides: TGTGCCAGCACCAAGGGGGCAGATGGCTACACCTTC. Translating it yields CASTKGADGYTF.

A note on this clonotype: The junction shows a germline mismatch at one end, possibly a read error. The chain joins TRBV19 to TRBJ1-5; no definite D call. The CDR3 extends over 12 amino acids. Germline values: CDR1 LNHDA, CDR2 SQIVND (reference sequence). The CDR3 loop reads CASSVEEQPQHF. CDR3 coding DNA: TGTGCCAGTAGTGTAGAGGAGCAGCCCCAGCATTTT.

CDR3 bases: TGCAGCGCTGACAGGGCCGCCGGGGAGCTGTTTTTT. Translated, it gives CSADRAAGELFF. The chain recombines TRBV20-1 with TRBJ2-2; 7 bases agree with TRBD1. The CDR3 is made up of 12 amino acids. Germline V CDR1 and CDR2: DFQATT, SNEGSKA (reference sequence).

J is TRBJ2-7 and V is TRBV9, with 12 positions matching TRBD2. The CDR3 has 15 residues. The J segment lost 2 bases and the V segment lost 3 bases, leaving 3 bases of the junction unmatched. The germline CDR1 and CDR2 sequences are SGDLS and YYNGEE. Here the CDR3 DNA reads TGTGCCAGCAGCGGGGGACTAGCGGGCCCCTACGAGCAGTACTTC. Its translation: CASSGGLAGPYEQYF.

This clonotype came up many times. The V call is TRBV30, the J call TRBJ2-6, with D unclear. The germline V and J ends were trimmed by 2 bases and 3 bases, with 8 bases remaining between them. CDR1 GTSNPN and CDR2 SVGIG come from the germline V gene (reference sequence). The CDR3 spans 14 residues. The CDR3 nucleotides are TGTGCCTGGAGTCGGGCAGGTGGGGCCAACGTCCTGACTTTC. Protein product: CAWSRAGGANVLTF.

The chain links TRBV15 to TRBJ2-7; possibly TRBD2 for D (5 bases). V shed 0 bases and J shed 7 bases, with 13 bases lying between them. CDR1 is LNHNV, CDR2 YYDKDF, per germline (reference sequence). CDR3 length: 14 amino acids. The CDR3 region has the DNA TGTGCCACCAGCAGAGATCGGGGAGTCGGGGAGCAGTACTTC. This gives the protein CATSRDRGVGEQYF. The full variable domain, in which reference TRBV15 and TRBJ2-7 provide the parts outside the CDR3, is DAMVIQNPRYQVTQFGKPVTLSCSQTLNHNVMYWYQQKSSQAPKLLFHYYDKDFNNEADTPDNFQSRRPNTSFCFLDIRSPGLGDTAMYLCATSRDRGVGEQYFGPGTRLTVT.

Points on this clonotype: It may be a read error: a sequence one base away is much more abundant. The CDR3 end shows no conserved phenylalanine or tryptophan, and so a read error is likely. J is TRBJ2-7 and V is TRBV4-3, with no clear D. This CDR3 contains 14 residues. Trimming shortened V by 4 bases and J by 0 bases, and 10 bases separated the two germline ends. CDR1 and CDR2 (germline): LGHNA, YSLEER. CDR3 amino acids: CASSRDTGSYEQYS. The CDR3 DNA reads TGCGCCAGCAGCCGAGATACGGGCTCCTACGAGCAGTACTCC.